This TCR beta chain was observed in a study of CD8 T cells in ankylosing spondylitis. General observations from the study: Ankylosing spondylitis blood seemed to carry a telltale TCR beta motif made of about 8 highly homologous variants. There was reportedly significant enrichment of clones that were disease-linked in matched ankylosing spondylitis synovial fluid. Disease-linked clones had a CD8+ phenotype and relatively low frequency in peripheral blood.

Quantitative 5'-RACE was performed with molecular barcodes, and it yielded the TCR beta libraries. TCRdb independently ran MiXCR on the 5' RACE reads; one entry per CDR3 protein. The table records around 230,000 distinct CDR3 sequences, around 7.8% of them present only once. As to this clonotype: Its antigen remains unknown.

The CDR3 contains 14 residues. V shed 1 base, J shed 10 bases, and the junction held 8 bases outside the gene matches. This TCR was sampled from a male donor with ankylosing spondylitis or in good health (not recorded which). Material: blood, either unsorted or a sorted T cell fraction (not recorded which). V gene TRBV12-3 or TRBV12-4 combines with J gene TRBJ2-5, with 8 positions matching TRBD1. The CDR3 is CASSLVRTGKGQYF. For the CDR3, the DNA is TGTGCCAGCAGTTTAGTGCGGACAGGGAAAGGCCAGTACTTC.